This T cell receptor (beta chain) was observed in a study of cytomegalovirus exposure and HLA in healthy donors. The study, taken as a whole, reports: In the analysis, some V segments, TRBV6-2 and TRBV6-3 included, were excluded as indistinguishable.

Sampled while nominally healthy, donors likely had unrecorded immune exposures. As to this clone: Its antigen is undetermined.

Amplification used 60 Vbeta primers and 13 Jbeta primers. Clones were read by immunoSEQ multiplex PCR, and TCRdb kept only the in-frame ones, dropping some. The sample lists 90,000 to 100,000 clones, roughly three quarters seen once, with less than 1.5% in the top ten. CDR3 length equals 16 residues. Looked up from germline, CDR1 is ENHRY and CDR2 is SYGVKD. V trimming: 4 bases; J trimming: 0 bases; junction bases outside the gene matches: 6. Sequenced input: PBMCs. This TCR was recovered from a man between 40 and 49 years old in good health and CMV-seronegative. The chain has TRBV10-3 and TRBJ2-3, with TRBD2 identical over 8 bases. CDR3 DNA: TGTGCCATCAGTGCCAGAGCGGGGGCGAGCACAGATACGCAGTATTTT. This encodes CAISARAGASTDTQYF.